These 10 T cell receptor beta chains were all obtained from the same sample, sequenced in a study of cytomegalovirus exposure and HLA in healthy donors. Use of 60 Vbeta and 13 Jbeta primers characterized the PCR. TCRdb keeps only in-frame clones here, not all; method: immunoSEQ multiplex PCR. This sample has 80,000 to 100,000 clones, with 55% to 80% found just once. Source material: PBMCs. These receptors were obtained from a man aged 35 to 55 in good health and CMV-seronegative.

The CDR3 region has the DNA TGTGCCATCAGTGCGGACAGGGTAGAGTGGGGTAACACTGAAGCTTTCTTT. Translating it yields CAISADRVEWGNTEAFF. The chain carries TRBV10-3 and TRBJ1-1; TRBD1 agrees at 8 bases. The CDR3 is 17 residues long. V was clipped by 4 bases and J by 2 bases; unmatched bases: 12. CDR1 is ENHRY and CDR2 is SYGVKD in the germline V gene.

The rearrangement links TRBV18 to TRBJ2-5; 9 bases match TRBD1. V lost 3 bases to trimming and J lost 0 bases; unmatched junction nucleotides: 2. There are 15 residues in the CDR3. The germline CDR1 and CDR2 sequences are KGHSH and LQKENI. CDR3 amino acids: CASSPRQGDQETQYF. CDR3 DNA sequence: TGTGCCAGCTCACCTCGACAGGGGGACCAAGAGACCCAGTACTTC.

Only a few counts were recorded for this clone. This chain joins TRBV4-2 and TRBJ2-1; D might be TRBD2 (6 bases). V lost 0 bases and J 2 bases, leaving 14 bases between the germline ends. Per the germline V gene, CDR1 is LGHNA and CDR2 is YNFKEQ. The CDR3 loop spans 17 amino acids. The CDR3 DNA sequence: TGTGCCAGCAGCCAAGATTTTGCCCAGCGGGCCTACAATGAGCAGTTCTTC. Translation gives CASSQDFAQRAYNEQFF.

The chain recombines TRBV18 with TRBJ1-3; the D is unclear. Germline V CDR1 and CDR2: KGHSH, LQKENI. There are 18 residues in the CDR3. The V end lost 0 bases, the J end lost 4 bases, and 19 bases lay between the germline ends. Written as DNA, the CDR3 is TGTGCCAGCTCACCACCGGGCAGTACCGCGGGTTTCGGAAACACCATATATTTT. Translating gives CASSPPGSTAGFGNTIYF.

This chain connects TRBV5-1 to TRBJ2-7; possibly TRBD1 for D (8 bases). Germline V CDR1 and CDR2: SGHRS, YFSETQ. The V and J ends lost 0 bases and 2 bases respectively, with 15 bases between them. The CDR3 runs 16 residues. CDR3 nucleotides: TGCGCCAGCAGCTTGGGTGGGGAGGGACAGGCCTACGAGCAGTACTTC. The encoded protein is CASSLGGEGQAYEQYF.

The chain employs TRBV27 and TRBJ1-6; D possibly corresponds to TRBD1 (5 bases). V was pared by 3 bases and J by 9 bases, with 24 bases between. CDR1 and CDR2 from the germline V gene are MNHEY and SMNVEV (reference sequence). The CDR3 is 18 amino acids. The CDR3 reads CASSFLIQPATGGSPLHF. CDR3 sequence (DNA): TGTGCCAGCAGTTTCCTTATCCAGCCCGCCACCGGGGGTTCACCCCTCCACTTT.

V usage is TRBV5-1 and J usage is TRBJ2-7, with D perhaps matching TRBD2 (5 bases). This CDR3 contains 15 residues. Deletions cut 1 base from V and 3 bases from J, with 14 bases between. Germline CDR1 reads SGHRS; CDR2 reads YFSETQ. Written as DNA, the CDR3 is TGCGCCAGCAGCTTGCGGGGTATAGCGAGCTACGAGCAGTACTTC. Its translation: CASSLRGIASYEQYF.

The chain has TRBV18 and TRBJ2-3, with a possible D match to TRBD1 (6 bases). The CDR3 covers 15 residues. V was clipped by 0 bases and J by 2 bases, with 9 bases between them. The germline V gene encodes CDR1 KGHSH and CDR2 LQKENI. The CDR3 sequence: CASSPPGHVTDTQYF. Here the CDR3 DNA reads TGTGCCAGCTCACCACCGGGACACGTCACAGATACGCAGTATTTT.

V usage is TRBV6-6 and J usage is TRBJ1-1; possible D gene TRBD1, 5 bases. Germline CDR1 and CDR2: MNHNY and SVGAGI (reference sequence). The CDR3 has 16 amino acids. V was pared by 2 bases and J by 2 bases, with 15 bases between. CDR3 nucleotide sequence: TGTGCCAGCAGTTACACCCGAACAGGACCAAACACTGAAGCTTTCTTT. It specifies CASSYTRTGPNTEAFF.

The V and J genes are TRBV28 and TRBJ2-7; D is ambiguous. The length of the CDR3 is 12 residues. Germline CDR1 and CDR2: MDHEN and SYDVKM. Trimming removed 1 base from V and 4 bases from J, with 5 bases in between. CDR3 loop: CASSLFRYEQYF. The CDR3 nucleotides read TGTGCCAGCAGTTTATTTCGTTACGAGCAGTACTTC.